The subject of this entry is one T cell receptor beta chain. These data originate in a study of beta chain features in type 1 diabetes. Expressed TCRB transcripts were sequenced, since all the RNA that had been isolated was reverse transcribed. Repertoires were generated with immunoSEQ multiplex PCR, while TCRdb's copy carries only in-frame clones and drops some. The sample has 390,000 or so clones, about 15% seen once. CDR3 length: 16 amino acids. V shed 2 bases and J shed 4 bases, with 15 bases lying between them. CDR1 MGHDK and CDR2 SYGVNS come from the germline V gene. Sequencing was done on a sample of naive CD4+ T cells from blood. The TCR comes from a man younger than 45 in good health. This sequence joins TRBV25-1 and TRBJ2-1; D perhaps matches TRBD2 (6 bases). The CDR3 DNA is TGTGCCAGCAGTGAAGCTTCCGGGGGTGTATACAATGAGCAGTTCTTC. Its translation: CASSEASGGVYNEQFF.